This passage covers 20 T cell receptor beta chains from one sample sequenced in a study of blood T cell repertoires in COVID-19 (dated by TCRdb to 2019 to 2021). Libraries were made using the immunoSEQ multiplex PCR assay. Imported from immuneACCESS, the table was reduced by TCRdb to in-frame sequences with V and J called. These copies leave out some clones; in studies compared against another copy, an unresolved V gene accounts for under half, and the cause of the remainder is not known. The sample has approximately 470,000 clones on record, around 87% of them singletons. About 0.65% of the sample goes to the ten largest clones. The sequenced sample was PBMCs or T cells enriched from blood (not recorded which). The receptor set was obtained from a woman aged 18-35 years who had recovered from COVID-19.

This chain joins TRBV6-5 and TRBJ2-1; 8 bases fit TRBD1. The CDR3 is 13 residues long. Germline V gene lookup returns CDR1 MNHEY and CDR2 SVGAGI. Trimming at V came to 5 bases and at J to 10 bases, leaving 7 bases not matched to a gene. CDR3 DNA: TGTGCCAGCAGTACTGGACAGGGAAGAGAGCAGTTCTTC. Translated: CASSTGQGREQFF.

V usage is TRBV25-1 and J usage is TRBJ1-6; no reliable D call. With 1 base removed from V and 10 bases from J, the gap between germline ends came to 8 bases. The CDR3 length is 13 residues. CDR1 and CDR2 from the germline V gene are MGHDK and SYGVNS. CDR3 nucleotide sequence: TGTGCCAGCAGTGAATTAGGCGGGTCACCCCTCCACTTT. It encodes CASSELGGSPLHF.

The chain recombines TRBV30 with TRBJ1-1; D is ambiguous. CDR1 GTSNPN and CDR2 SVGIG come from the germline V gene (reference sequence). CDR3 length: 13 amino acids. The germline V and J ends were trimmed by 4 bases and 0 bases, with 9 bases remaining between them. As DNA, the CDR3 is TGTGCCTGGAAGAGGCATTTGAACACTGAAGCTTTCTTT. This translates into CAWKRHLNTEAFF. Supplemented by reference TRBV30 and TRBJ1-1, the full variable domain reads SQTIHQWPATLVQPVGSPLSLECTVEGTSNPNLYWYRQAAGRGLQLLFYSVGIGQISSEVPQNLSASRPQDRQFILSSKKLLLSDSGFYLCAWKRHLNTEAFFGQGTRLTVV.

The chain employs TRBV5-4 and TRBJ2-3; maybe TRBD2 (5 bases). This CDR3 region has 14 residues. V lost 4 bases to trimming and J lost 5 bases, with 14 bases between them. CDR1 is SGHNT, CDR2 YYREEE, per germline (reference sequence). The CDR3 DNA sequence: TGTGCCAGCAGCCCGGGAACTAGTCAAGATACGCAGTATTTT. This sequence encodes CASSPGTSQDTQYF.

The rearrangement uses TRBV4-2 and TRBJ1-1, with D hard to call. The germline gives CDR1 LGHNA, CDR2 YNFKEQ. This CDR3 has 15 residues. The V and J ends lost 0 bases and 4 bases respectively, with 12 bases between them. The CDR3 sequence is CASSQDYEGGTEAFF. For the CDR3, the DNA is TGTGCCAGCAGCCAAGATTATGAGGGAGGCACTGAAGCTTTCTTT.

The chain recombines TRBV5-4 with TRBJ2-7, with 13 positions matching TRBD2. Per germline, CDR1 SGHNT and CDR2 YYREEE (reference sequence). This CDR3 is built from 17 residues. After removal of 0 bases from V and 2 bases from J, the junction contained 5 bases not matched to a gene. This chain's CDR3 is CASSLGLAGGRAYEQYF. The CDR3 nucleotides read TGTGCCAGCAGCTTGGGACTAGCGGGGGGCCGGGCCTACGAGCAGTACTTC.

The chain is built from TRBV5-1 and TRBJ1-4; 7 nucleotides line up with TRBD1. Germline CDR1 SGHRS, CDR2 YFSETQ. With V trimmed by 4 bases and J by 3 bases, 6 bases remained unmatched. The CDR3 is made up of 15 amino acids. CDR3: CASSTTGRPNEKLFF. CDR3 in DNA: TGCGCCAGCAGCACGACAGGGAGGCCTAATGAAAAACTGTTTTTT.

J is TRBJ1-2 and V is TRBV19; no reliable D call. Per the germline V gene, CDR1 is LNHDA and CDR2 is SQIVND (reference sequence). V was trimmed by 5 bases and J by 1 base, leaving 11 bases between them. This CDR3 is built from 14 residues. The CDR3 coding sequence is TGTGCCAGTAGTTACGGACGGGGTAACTATGGCTACACCTTC. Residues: CASSYGRGNYGYTF.

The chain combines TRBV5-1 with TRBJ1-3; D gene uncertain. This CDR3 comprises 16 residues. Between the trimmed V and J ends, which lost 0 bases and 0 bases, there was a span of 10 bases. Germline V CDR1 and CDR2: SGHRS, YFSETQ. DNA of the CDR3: TGCGCCAGCAGCTTGGGCAGCGCCTCCTCTGGAAACACCATATATTTT. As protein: CASSLGSASSGNTIYF.

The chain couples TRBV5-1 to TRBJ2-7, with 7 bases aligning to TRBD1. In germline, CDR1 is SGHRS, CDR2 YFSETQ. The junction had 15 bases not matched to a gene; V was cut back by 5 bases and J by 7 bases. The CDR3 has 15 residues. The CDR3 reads CASRPLRDSPEEQYF. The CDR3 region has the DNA TGCGCCAGCAGACCTCTCCGGGACAGTCCCGAGGAGCAGTACTTC.

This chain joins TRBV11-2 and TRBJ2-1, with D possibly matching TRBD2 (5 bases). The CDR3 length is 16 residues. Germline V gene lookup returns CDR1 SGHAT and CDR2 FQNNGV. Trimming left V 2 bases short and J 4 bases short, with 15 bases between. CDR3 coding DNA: TGTGCCAGCAGCTTATCGGACTTACGTGTATACAATGAGCAGTTCTTC. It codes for CASSLSDLRVYNEQFF. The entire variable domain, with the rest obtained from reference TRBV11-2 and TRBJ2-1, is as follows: EAGVAQSPRYKIIEKRQSVAFWCNPISGHATLYWYQQILGQGPKLLIQFQNNGVVDDSQLPKDRFSAERLKGVDSTLKIQPAKLEDSAVYLCASSLSDLRVYNEQFFGPGTRLTVL.

CDR3 nucleotide sequence: TGTGCCAGCAGCCAAGATCGGCGGGACGACACTGAAGCTTTCTTT. Its translation: CASSQDRRDDTEAFF. The J gene is TRBJ1-1, the V gene TRBV3-1 (or the pseudogene TRBV3-2), with D possibly being TRBD1 (5 bases). CDR3 length equals 15 residues. From germline, CDR1 is LGHDT and CDR2 YNNKEL (reference sequence). The germline V and J ends were trimmed by 0 bases and 3 bases, with 11 bases remaining between them.

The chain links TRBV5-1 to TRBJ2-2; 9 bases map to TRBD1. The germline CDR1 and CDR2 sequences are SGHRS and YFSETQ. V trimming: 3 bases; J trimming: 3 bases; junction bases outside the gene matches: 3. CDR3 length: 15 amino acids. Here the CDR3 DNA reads TGCGCCAGCAGCTCCCGACAGGGGGACACCGGGGAGCTGTTTTTT. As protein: CASSSRQGDTGELFF.

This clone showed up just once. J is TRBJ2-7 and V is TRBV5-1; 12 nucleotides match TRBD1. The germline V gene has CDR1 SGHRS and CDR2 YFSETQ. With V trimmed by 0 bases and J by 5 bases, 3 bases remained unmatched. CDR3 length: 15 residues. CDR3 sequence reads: CASSLAGQGADEQYF. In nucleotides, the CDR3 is TGCGCCAGCAGCTTGGCGGGACAGGGGGCCGACGAGCAGTACTTC.

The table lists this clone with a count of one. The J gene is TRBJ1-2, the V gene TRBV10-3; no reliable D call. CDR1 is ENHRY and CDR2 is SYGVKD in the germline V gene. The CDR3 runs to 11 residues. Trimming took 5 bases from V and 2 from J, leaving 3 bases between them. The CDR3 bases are TGTGCCATCAGTCGGAACTATGGCTACACCTTC. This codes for CAISRNYGYTF.

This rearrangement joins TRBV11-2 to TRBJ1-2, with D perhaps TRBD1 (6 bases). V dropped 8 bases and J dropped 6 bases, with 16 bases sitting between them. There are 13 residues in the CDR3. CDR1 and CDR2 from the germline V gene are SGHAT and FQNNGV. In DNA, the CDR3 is TGTGCCAGCGGACGCAACAGGGATGATGGCTACACCTTC. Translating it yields CASGRNRDDGYTF.

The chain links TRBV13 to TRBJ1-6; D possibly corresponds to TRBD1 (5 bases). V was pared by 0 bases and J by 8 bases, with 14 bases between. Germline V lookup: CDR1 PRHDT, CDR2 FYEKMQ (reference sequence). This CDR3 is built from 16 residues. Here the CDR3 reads CASSLGGRVTYSPLHF. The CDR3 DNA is TGTGCCAGCAGCTTAGGCGGCAGGGTGACATATTCACCCCTCCACTTT.

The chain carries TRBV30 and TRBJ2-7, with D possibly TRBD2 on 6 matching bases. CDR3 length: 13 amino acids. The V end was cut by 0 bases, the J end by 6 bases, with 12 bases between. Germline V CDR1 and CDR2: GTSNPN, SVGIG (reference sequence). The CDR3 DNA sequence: TGTGCCTGGAGTGTCAACGAGGGAGGCGAGCAGTACTTC. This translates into CAWSVNEGGEQYF.

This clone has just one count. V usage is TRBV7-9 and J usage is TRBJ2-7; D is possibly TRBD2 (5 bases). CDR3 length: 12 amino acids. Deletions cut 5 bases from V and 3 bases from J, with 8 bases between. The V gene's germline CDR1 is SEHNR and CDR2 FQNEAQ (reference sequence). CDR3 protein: CASSPEGYEQYF. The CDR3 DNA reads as TGTGCCAGCAGCCCTGAGGGCTACGAGCAGTACTTC.

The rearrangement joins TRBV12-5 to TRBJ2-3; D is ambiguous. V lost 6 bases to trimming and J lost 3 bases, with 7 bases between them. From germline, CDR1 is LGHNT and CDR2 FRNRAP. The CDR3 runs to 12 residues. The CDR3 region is CASGLLTDTQYF. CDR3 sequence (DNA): TGTGCTAGTGGCCTTTTGACAGATACGCAGTATTTT.